Listed below are T cell receptor beta chains from one sample, sequenced in a study of graft-versus-host responses after intestinal transplantation. The table came from immunoSEQ multiplex PCR; TCRdb's copy has only in-frame clones and leaves some out. The profile covers 5,200 or so clones, with just over 70% appearing a single time and approximately 35% taken by the ten largest. The sequences come from PBMCs, collected almost 330 days after intestinal transplant. These receptor sequences come from a human patient who received an intestinal transplant, so some T cells may come from the graft donor. Both conserved end residues are part of each CDR3. Fields, in order: J gene, D gene, clone size, V gene, CDR3 protein, CDR3 DNA. The D gene is left open where the match is weak. A row's size may be missing; if present it is once, few, many or a size class.

J: TRBJ1-1; D: NA; size: NA; V: TRBV21-1; CDR3: CASSKEIQQGASRIGTEAFF; DNA: TGTGCCAGCAGCAAAGAGATCCAACAGGGGGCGTCTAGGATCGGCACTGAAGCTTTCTTT
J: TRBJ2-7; D: NA; size: NA; V: TRBV11-3; CDR3: CASSLDPGVFYEQYF; DNA: TGTGCCAGCAGCTTAGATCCGGGAGTCTTCTACGAGCAGTACTTC
J: TRBJ1-1; D: NA; size: NA; V: TRBV5-1; CDR3: CASSFSGAQDTEAFF; DNA: TGCGCCAGCAGCTTCTCGGGGGCGCAAGACACTGAAGCTTTCTTT
J: TRBJ1-1; D: NA; size: NA; V: TRBV6-1; CDR3: CASSEEPSGGTEAFF; DNA: TGTGCCAGCAGTGAAGAGCCCTCGGGGGGTACTGAAGCTTTCTTT
J: TRBJ1-1; D: NA; size: NA; V: TRBV6-1; CDR3: CASCREEATEAFF; DNA: TGTGCCAGCTGTCGGGAGGAGGCCACTGAAGCTTTCTTT
J: TRBJ2-2; D: NA; size: many; V: TRBV6-5; CDR3: CASSPSPTVTGELFF; DNA: TGTGCCAGCAGCCCCTCCCCGACAGTCACCGGGGAGCTGTTTTTT
J: TRBJ2-3; D: TRBD1; size: NA; V: TRBV4-3; CDR3: CASSQERVQGALDTQYF; DNA: TGCGCCAGCAGCCAAGAAAGGGTACAGGGGGCTTTAGATACGCAGTATTTT
J: TRBJ1-2; D: NA; size: NA; V: TRBV7-9; CDR3: CASSLWTSYGYTF; DNA: TGTGCCAGCAGCTTATGGACTTCCTATGGCTACACCTTC
J: TRBJ2-3; D: NA; size: once; V: TRBV6-4; CDR3: CASSDAPGTDTQYF; DNA: TGTGCCAGCAGTGATGCGCCAGGGACAGATACGCAGTATTTT
J: TRBJ1-3; D: NA; size: NA; V: TRBV21-1; CDR3: CASSKEGQGPSGNTIYF; DNA: TGTGCCAGCAGCAAAGAAGGACAGGGCCCCTCTGGAAACACCATATATTTT
J: TRBJ2-1; D: TRBD1; size: NA; V: TRBV6-6; CDR3: CASTLRDSYNEQFF; DNA: TGTGCCAGCACCCTACGGGACAGTTACAATGAGCAGTTCTTC
J: TRBJ2-1; D: NA; size: NA; V: TRBV21-1; CDR3: CASRLDIAHHSDNEQFF; DNA: TGTGCCAGCAGACTAGACATAGCTCACCATTCCGACAATGAGCAGTTCTTC
J: TRBJ2-2; D: TRBD2; size: NA; V: TRBV6-1; CDR3: CASSEIAGGNTGELFF; DNA: TGTGCCAGCAGTGAAATAGCGGGGGGGAACACCGGGGAGCTGTTTTTT
J: TRBJ1-3; D: NA; size: NA; V: TRBV19; CDR3: CASRHPRGHGNTIYF; DNA: TGTGCCAGTCGTCATCCCAGGGGCCATGGAAACACCATATATTTT
J: TRBJ2-6; D: NA; size: NA; V: TRBV19; CDR3: CASSRLVSTGANVLTF; DNA: TGTGCCAGTAGCCGCCTCGTGTCAACCGGGGCCAACGTCCTGACTTTC
J: TRBJ1-2; D: NA; size: NA; V: TRBV7-2; CDR3: CASSTRRNYGYTF; DNA: TGTGCCAGCAGCACCAGACGGAATTATGGCTACACCTTC
J: TRBJ1-3; D: NA; size: few; V: TRBV7-2; CDR3: CASSPGNSGNTIYF; DNA: TGTGCCAGCAGCCCAGGGAACTCTGGAAACACCATATATTTT
J: TRBJ2-7; D: NA; size: NA; V: TRBV29-1; CDR3: CSVVKVSSYEQYF; DNA: TGCAGCGTTGTAAAGGTGTCCTCCTACGAGCAGTACTTC
J: TRBJ1-1; D: NA; size: NA; V: TRBV30; CDR3: CAWSGGLQGAEAFF; DNA: TGTGCCTGGAGTGGGGGATTACAGGGTGCTGAAGCTTTCTTT
J: TRBJ1-5; D: TRBD1; size: once; V: TRBV19; CDR3: CASSNSGQGNQPQHF; DNA: TGTGCCAGTAGCAATTCCGGACAGGGCAATCAGCCCCAGCATTTT
J: TRBJ1-2; D: NA; size: NA; V: TRBV7-2; CDR3: CASSLAGGGGYTF; DNA: TGTGCCAGCAGCTTAGCCGGCGGTGGAGGCTACACCTTC
J: TRBJ1-1; D: NA; size: NA; V: TRBV5-4; CDR3: CASSFRGRAEAFF; DNA: TGTGCCAGCAGCTTTCGGGGGCGCGCTGAAGCTTTCTTT
J: TRBJ2-4; D: TRBD2; size: NA; V: TRBV27; CDR3: CASSVLAGVAKNIQYF; DNA: TGTGCCAGCAGTGTACTAGCGGGGGTCGCCAAAAACATTCAGTACTTC
J: TRBJ1-3; D: NA; size: NA; V: TRBV7-9; CDR3: CASSWEDLLSGNTIYF; DNA: TGTGCCAGCAGCTGGGAGGATCTTCTCTCTGGAAACACCATATATTTT
J: TRBJ2-3; D: TRBD2; size: once; V: TRBV6-4; CDR3: CASSERTSGGADTQYF; DNA: TGTGCCAGCAGTGAGAGGACTAGCGGGGGGGCAGATACGCAGTATTTT
J: TRBJ2-5; D: NA; size: few; V: TRBV2; CDR3: CASSDQGQTQYF; DNA: TGTGCCAGCAGCGATCAGGGACAGACCCAGTACTTC
J: TRBJ1-4; D: NA; size: NA; V: TRBV6-5; CDR3: CASSSRQTWGEKLFF; DNA: TGTGCCAGCAGCTCCCGACAGACTTGGGGGGAAAAACTGTTTTTT
J: TRBJ1-1; D: TRBD1; size: NA; V: TRBV7-8; CDR3: CASSLIPTGAIF; DNA: TGTGCCAGCAGCTTAATCCCTACAGGGGCTATCTTT
J: TRBJ2-1; D: TRBD2; size: NA; V: TRBV11-2; CDR3: CASSQGQRGFHSYNEQFF; DNA: TGTGCCAGCAGCCAGGGTCAGCGGGGGTTCCACTCCTACAATGAGCAGTTCTTC
J: TRBJ2-3; D: TRBD2; size: NA; V: TRBV5-1; CDR3: CASSLESSGGTTDTQYF; DNA: TGCGCCAGCAGCTTGGAGTCTAGCGGGGGAACCACAGATACGCAGTATTTT
J: TRBJ2-3; D: TRBD2; size: NA; V: TRBV4-3; CDR3: CASSQDALAGGDTQYF; DNA: TGCGCCAGCAGCCAAGATGCACTAGCGGGGGGAGATACGCAGTATTTT
J: TRBJ2-5; D: TRBD1; size: NA; V: TRBV12-5; CDR3: CASGLVRGQGQETQYF; DNA: TGTGCTAGTGGTTTGGTACGGGGACAGGGGCAAGAGACCCAGTACTTC
J: TRBJ2-2; D: NA; size: few; V: TRBV7-9; CDR3: CACLEGTGELFF; DNA: TGTGCCTGCCTCGAGGGCACCGGGGAGCTGTTTTTT
J: TRBJ1-1; D: NA; size: NA; V: TRBV12-1; CDR3: CASSFFPVPGQGWGTEAFF; DNA: TGTGCCAGCAGCTTTTTCCCTGTCCCGGGACAGGGCTGGGGCACTGAAGCTTTCTTT
J: TRBJ2-2; D: NA; size: once; V: TRBV19; CDR3: CASSTDRDLGTGELFF; DNA: TGTGCCAGTAGTACCGACCGGGACCTCGGAACCGGGGAGCTGTTTTTT
J: TRBJ1-3; D: NA; size: NA; V: TRBV11-2; CDR3: CASSLVLSHGNTIYF; DNA: TGTGCCAGCAGCTTAGTCTTGAGTCATGGAAACACCATATATTTT
J: TRBJ1-1; D: NA; size: NA; V: TRBV9; CDR3: CASSVGGLGNTEAFF; DNA: TGTGCCAGCAGCGTAGGGGGCTTAGGGAACACTGAAGCTTTCTTT
J: TRBJ1-2; D: NA; size: few; V: TRBV29-1; CDR3: CSVEVALLSYTF; DNA: TGCAGCGTGGAAGTGGCCCTTCTAAGCTACACCTTC
J: TRBJ2-1; D: TRBD1; size: few; V: TRBV10-3; CDR3: CAISRDSLYNEQFF; DNA: TGTGCCATCTCCCGGGACAGCTTATACAATGAGCAGTTCTTC
J: TRBJ2-1; D: TRBD2; size: few; V: TRBV10-3; CDR3: CAISDRAGIYNEQFF; DNA: TGTGCCATCAGTGACCGAGCGGGGATTTACAATGAGCAGTTCTTC
J: TRBJ2-5; D: TRBD2; size: NA; V: TRBV10-3; CDR3: CATKTSEETQYF; DNA: TGTGCCACCAAGACTAGCGAAGAGACCCAGTACTTC
J: TRBJ1-1; D: NA; size: once; V: TRBV19; CDR3: CASSIAGRLYTEAFF; DNA: TGTGCCAGTAGTATAGCAGGGAGGCTTTACACTGAAGCTTTCTTT
J: TRBJ1-5; D: NA; size: few; V: TRBV29-1; CDR3: CSVEDGGSNQPQHF; DNA: TGCAGCGTAGAGGACGGAGGGAGCAATCAGCCCCAGCATTTT
J: TRBJ2-7; D: TRBD1; size: NA; V: TRBV6-1; CDR3: CASSLLGQGADEQYF; DNA: TGTGCCAGCAGCTTATTAGGACAGGGGGCTGACGAGCAGTACTTC
J: TRBJ2-7; D: NA; size: NA; V: TRBV11-3; CDR3: CASSGAYEQYF; DNA: TGTGCCAGCAGCGGGGCCTACGAGCAGTACTTC
J: TRBJ2-2; D: TRBD2; size: few; V: TRBV6-1; CDR3: CASSEWGTNTGELFF; DNA: TGTGCCAGCAGTGAATGGGGGACTAATACCGGGGAGCTGTTTTTT
J: TRBJ1-5; D: NA; size: NA; V: TRBV2; CDR3: CASSEADINQPQHF; DNA: TGTGCCAGCAGTGAGGCCGACATCAATCAGCCCCAGCATTTT
J: TRBJ2-3; D: TRBD1; size: NA; V: TRBV10-2; CDR3: CASSQWQGAATDTQYF; DNA: TGCGCCAGCAGTCAGTGGCAGGGGGCCGCCACAGATACGCAGTATTTT
J: TRBJ1-6; D: NA; size: once; V: TRBV4-3; CDR3: CASSQDSGGPNSPLHF; DNA: TGCGCCAGCAGCCAAGATAGCGGGGGACCTAATTCACCCCTCCACTTT
J: TRBJ2-5; D: NA; size: NA; V: TRBV11-2; CDR3: CASSLEETQYF; DNA: TGTGCCAGCAGCTTAGAAGAGACCCAGTACTTC